This T cell receptor (beta chain) comes out of a study of a mutant IDH1 vaccine in newly diagnosed glioma. The time point was: week 23, last vaccination. A 20-mer mutant IDH1 peptide at 300 ug was injected subcutaneously with topical imiquimod. Clones were sequenced by immunoSEQ multiplex PCR, and TCRdb holds only the in-frame ones, with some missing. The table lists 88,000 or so clones, 85% of them singletons, with 2% to 2.5% in the top ten. To note about this clone: Its antigen remains unidentified.

Sample: PBMCs, taken from a glioma patient whose treatment included an IDH1 peptide vaccine. This sequence originates from a young man with glioma. Some clones in this sample may be carry-over from other donors' samples.

The CDR3, as DNA: TGTGCCAGCAGTCGGGACTACCAAGAGACCCAGTACTTC. Amino acids: CASSRDYQETQYF. The genes are TRBV28 and TRBJ2-5; D possibly corresponds to TRBD2 (6 bases). The CDR3 is made up of 13 amino acids. V lost 5 bases to trimming and J lost 0 bases, with 7 bases between them. In germline, CDR1 is MDHEN, CDR2 SYDVKM. Using reference TRBV28 and TRBJ2-5 for the parts outside the CDR3, the full variable domain is DVKVTQSSRYLVKRTGEKVFLECVQDMDHENMFWYRQDPGLGLRLIYFSYDVKMKEKGDIPEGYSVSREKKERFSLILESASTNQTSMYLCASSRDYQETQYFGPGTRLLVL.